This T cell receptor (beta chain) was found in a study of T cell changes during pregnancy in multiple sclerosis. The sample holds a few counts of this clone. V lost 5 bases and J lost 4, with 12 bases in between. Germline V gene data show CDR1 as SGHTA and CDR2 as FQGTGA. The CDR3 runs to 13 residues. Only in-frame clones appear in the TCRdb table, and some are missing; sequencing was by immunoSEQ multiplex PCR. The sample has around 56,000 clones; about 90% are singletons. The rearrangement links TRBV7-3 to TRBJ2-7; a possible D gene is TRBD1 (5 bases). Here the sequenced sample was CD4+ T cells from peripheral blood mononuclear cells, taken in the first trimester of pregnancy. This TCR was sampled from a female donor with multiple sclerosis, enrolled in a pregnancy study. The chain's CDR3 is CASSGRVGYEQYF. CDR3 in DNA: TGTGCCAGCAGCGGCAGGGTGGGATACGAGCAGTACTTC.